These T cell receptor beta chains were read from a single sample in a study of metastatic and nonmetastatic thyroid tumors. TCRdb re-clonotyped the PCR reads through MiXCR. The data show tens of thousands of clones, approximately 12% seen once. The sequencing input was tumor tissue. The receptors here all came from a female donor with papillary thyroid cancer or a benign thyroid nodule (not recorded which). Some clones in this sample may be carry-over from other donors' samples. Each CDR3 is given with its conserved first and last residue. A D gene is named only where the DNA matches it firmly. The size of a clone is reported for some rows only, either as once, few or many, or as a class for expanded clones.

D gene,J gene,CDR3 length,V gene,clone size,CDR3 protein,CDR3 DNA
-,TRBJ2-7,14,TRBV12-3/TRBV12-4,many,CASSYGGITYEQYF,TGTGCCAGCAGTTATGGGGGCATAACCTACGAGCAGTACTTC
-,TRBJ2-7,11,TRBV2,many,CASSSWNEQYF,TGTGCCAGCAGTTCATGGAACGAGCAGTACTTC
TRBD2,TRBJ2-1,14,TRBV7-9,many,CASIVSGRHNEQFF,TGTGCCAGCATCGTTAGCGGGAGACACAATGAGCAGTTCTTC
TRBD2,TRBJ2-7,14,TRBV20-1,-,CSAVTSWSSYEQYF,TGCAGTGCTGTGACTAGCTGGAGTTCCTACGAGCAGTACTTC
-,TRBJ2-7,15,TRBV5-4,-,CASSLVSSGPYEQYF,TGTGCCAGCAGCTTGGTGTCGTCGGGGCCTTACGAGCAGTACTTC
-,TRBJ1-1,15,TRBV3-1,many,CASSHLGRDEPEAFF,TGTGCCAGCAGCCACCTGGGCAGGGACGAGCCTGAAGCTTTCTTT
TRBD2,TRBJ2-7,16,TRBV12-3/TRBV12-4,many,CASSLFGGGGNYEQYF,TGTGCCAGCAGTTTATTTGGTGGGGGGGGGAACTACGAGCAGTACTTC
TRBD2,TRBJ2-1,17,TRBV20-1,many,CSARDHGGGIGLNEQFF,TGCAGTGCTAGAGATCATGGGGGGGGTATCGGCCTAAATGAGCAGTTCTTC
TRBD1,TRBJ2-5,14,TRBV19,many,CASSPTGLVETQYF,TGTGCCAGTAGTCCGACAGGGCTTGTGGAGACCCAGTACTTC
-,TRBJ2-7,13,TRBV2,many,CASSEVPHREQYF,TGTGCCAGCAGTGAAGTTCCCCATCGGGAGCAGTACTTC
TRBD1,TRBJ2-7,16,TRBV27,-,CAIQRFTGTGWGEQYF,TGTGCCATCCAAAGATTCACCGGGACAGGGTGGGGCGAGCAGTACTTC
TRBD1,TRBJ2-7,14,TRBV5-1,many,CASSSADRGLEQYF,TGCGCCAGCAGCTCGGCAGACAGGGGTTTGGAGCAGTACTTC